This TCR beta chain derives from a study of cytomegalovirus exposure and HLA in healthy donors. Study-level results: Some public TCRs appeared in many individuals, while most sequences were rare. It was reported that the classifier diagnosed cytomegalovirus status with high specificity and sensitivity in both the original and validation cohorts. In vitro experiments confirmed that three CMV-associated chains were specific for CMV antigens.

With respect to this clone: The antigen is unknown.

Sequenced by immunoSEQ multiplex PCR; TCRdb stores in-frame clones only, minus some. The sample lists approximately 220,000 clones, around nine tenths seen once, with 2% to 3% in the top ten. It was the approximately 120-subject validation cohort, separate from the approximately 700-subject first cohort, to which the donors belonged. The specimen sequenced was PBMCs. This clonotype originated in a man aged 18-30 years in good health and CMV-seronegative.

The CDR3 here is CASSRGGLNGNTIYF. The DNA for the CDR3 is TGTGCCAGCAGCAGGGGGGGGTTAAACGGAAACACCATATATTTT. The chain employs TRBV4-2 and TRBJ1-3; the D gene is possibly TRBD1 (6 bases). The CDR3 contains 15 residues. Trimming removed 5 bases from V and 4 bases from J, with 15 bases in between. Germline assignment: CDR1 LGHNA and CDR2 YNFKEQ.